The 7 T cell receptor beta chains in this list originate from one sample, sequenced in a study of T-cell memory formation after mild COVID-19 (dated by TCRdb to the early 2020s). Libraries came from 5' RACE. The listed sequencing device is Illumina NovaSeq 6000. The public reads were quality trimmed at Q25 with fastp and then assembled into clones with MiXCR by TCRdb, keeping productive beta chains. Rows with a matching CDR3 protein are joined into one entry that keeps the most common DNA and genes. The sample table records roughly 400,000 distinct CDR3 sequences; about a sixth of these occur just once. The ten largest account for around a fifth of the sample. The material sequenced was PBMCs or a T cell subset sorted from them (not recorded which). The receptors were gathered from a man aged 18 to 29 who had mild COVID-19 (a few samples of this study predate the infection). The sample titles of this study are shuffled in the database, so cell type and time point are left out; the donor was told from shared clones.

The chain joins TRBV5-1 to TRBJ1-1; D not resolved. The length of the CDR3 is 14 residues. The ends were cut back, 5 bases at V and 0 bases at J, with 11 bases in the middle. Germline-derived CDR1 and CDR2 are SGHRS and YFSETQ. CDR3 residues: CASREGPMNTEAFF. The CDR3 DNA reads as TGCGCCAGCAGAGAGGGCCCGATGAACACTGAAGCTTTCTTT.

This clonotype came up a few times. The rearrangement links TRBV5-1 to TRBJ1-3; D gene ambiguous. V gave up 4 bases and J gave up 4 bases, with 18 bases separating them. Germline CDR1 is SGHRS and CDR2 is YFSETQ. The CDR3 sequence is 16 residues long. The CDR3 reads CASSITTDPTGNTIYF. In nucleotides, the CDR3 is TGCGCCAGCAGCATTACGACCGACCCTACAGGAAACACCATATATTTT.

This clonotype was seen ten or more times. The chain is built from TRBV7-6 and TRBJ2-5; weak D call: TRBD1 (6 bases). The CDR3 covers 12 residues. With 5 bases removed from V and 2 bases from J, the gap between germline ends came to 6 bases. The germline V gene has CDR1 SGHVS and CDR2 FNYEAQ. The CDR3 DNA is TGTGCCAGCAGCGGACAGCAAGAGACCCAGTACTTC. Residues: CASSGQQETQYF.

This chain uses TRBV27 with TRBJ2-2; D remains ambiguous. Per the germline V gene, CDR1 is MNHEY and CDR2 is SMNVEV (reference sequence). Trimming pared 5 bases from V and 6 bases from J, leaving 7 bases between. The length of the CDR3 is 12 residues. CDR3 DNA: TGTGCCAGCAGTCCCCCGTCCGGGGAGCTGTTTTTT. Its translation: CASSPPSGELFF.

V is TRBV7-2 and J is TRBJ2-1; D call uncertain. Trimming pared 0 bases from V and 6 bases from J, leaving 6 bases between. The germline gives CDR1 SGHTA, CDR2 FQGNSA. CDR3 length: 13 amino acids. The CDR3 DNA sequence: TGTGCCAGCAGCTTAGCCCCAGTCAATGAGCAGTTCTTC. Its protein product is CASSLAPVNEQFF.

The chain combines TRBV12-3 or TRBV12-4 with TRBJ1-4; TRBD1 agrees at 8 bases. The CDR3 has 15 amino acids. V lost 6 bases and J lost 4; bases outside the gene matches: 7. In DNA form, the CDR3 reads TGTGCCAGCAGCAGGACAGGGCTGGATAATGAAAAACTGTTTTTT. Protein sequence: CASSRTGLDNEKLFF.

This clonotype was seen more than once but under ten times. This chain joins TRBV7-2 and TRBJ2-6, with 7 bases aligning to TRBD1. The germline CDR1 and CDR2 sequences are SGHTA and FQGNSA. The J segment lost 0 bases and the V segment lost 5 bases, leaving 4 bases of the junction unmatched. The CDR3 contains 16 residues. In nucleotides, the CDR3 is TGTGCCAGCAGCAGGGGACAGCCCTCTGGGGCCAACGTCCTGACTTTC. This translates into CASSRGQPSGANVLTF. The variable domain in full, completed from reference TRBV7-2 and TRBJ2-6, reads GAGVSQSPSNKVTEKGKDVELRCDPISGHTALYWYRQSLGQGLEFLIYFQGNSAPDKSGLPSDRFSAERTGGSVSTLTIQRTQQEDSAVYLCASSRGQPSGANVLTFGAGSRLTVL.